This T cell receptor (beta chain) was captured in a study of CD8+ T cells in alopecia areata. In the case of this clone: Its cognate antigen is unknown.

Notes on the study in general: Between patients, shared TCR sequences were less clear than in mice. This was possibly due in part to HLA diversity in the patient population.

The CDR3 sequence is 14 residues long. Germline trimming cut 1 base from V and 10 bases from J; bases unmatched to any gene: 6. Germline CDR1 reads ENHRY; CDR2 reads SYGVKD. TCR sequencing used cDNA made by reverse transcription of extracted RNA. Produced via immunoSEQ multiplex PCR; TCRdb's table is partial and in-frame only. The sample includes 150,000 to 250,000 clones, 50% to 60% of them seen just once. Treatment indicated: oral pan-JAK inhibitor, 5-10 mg twice daily. The clonotype originates from a human donor with alopecia areata. The chain recombines TRBV10-3 with TRBJ1-1; 10 nucleotides agree with TRBD1. Sequences were derived from CD4+ T cells sorted from blood, sampled at week 4, from a patient treated with tofacitinib. The CDR3 here is CAISEWGTGASAFF. The CDR3, as DNA: TGTGCCATCAGTGAGTGGGGGACAGGGGCTTCAGCTTTCTTT.